The 11 T cell receptor beta chains in this list originate from one sample, sequenced in a study of cytomegalovirus exposure and HLA in healthy donors. Produced via immunoSEQ multiplex PCR; TCRdb's table is partial and in-frame only. Among more than 130,000 clones listed, about 91% were seen once. Sequenced sample: PBMCs. The receptors stem from a woman under 30 in good health and CMV-seropositive.

The chain employs TRBV27 and TRBJ1-5; D is ambiguous. The CDR3 covers 13 residues. In germline, CDR1 is MNHEY, CDR2 SMNVEV (reference sequence). V was cut by 3 bases and J by 1 base, with 4 bases left in between. The CDR3 bases are TGTGCCAGCAGTTTCAAAAGCAATCAGCCCCAGCATTTT. This gives the protein CASSFKSNQPQHF.

The rearrangement joins TRBV27 to TRBJ2-1, with D hard to call. This CDR3 region has 14 residues. CDR1 and CDR2 (germline): MNHEY, SMNVEV (reference sequence). Deletions cut 3 bases from V and 0 bases from J, with 6 bases between. The CDR3 nucleotides read TGTGCCAGCAGTTTCACAAGCTCCTACAATGAGCAGTTCTTC. This translates into CASSFTSSYNEQFF.

The chain links TRBV9 to TRBJ2-1; TRBD2 aligns across 9 bases. Germline loops: CDR1 SGDLS, CDR2 YYNGEE. V shed 0 bases and J 6 bases; nucleotides not matched to a gene: 10. CDR3 length equals 17 residues. The CDR3 protein is CASSVESSGKISNEQFF. CDR3 in DNA: TGTGCCAGCAGCGTAGAATCTAGCGGGAAGATTTCCAATGAGCAGTTCTTC.

The genes are TRBV30 and TRBJ1-4; the match to TRBD1 covers 8 bases. The trim removed 5 bases at V and 10 bases at J, leaving 15 bases unmatched. The CDR3 has 15 amino acids. Per the germline V gene, CDR1 is GTSNPN and CDR2 is SVGIG (reference sequence). The CDR3 nucleotides read TGTGCCTGGGGGCCTCCGACAGGGGAGGCCGCAAAACTGTTTTTT. Its protein product is CAWGPPTGEAAKLFF. The whole variable domain, remainder taken from reference TRBV30 and TRBJ1-4, is SQTIHQWPATLVQPVGSPLSLECTVEGTSNPNLYWYRQAAGRGLQLLFYSVGIGQISSEVPQNLSASRPQDRQFILSSKKLLLSDSGFYLCAWGPPTGEAAKLFFGSGTQLSVL.

The chain has TRBV6-1 and TRBJ2-1; no definite D call. The germline V and J ends were trimmed by 4 bases and 0 bases, with 7 bases remaining between them. CDR3 size: 14 residues. Germline values: CDR1 MNHNS, CDR2 SASEGT. The CDR3 sequence: CASSAPGSYNEQFF. The CDR3 DNA sequence: TGTGCCAGCAGTGCACCGGGCTCCTACAATGAGCAGTTCTTC.

The rearrangement joins TRBV29-1 to TRBJ1-2; unclear D gene. Germline CDR1 reads SQVTM; CDR2 reads ANQGSEA. V lost 3 bases, J lost 6 bases, and 11 bases lay in between. The CDR3 runs to 12 residues. As DNA, the CDR3 is TGCAGCGTTGAGTTCGTGCGGGATGGCTACACCTTC. It translates to CSVEFVRDGYTF. Combining the CDR3 with reference TRBV29-1 and TRBJ1-2 gives the whole variable domain SAVISQKPSRDICQRGTSLTIQCQVDSQVTMMFWYRQQPGQSLTLIATANQGSEATYESGFVIDKFPISRPNLTFSTLTVSNMSPEDSSIYLCSVEFVRDGYTFGSGTRLTVV.

The chain carries TRBV7-8 and TRBJ2-5; 7 bases match TRBD2. Trimming cost V 2 bases and J 5 bases; bases outside gene matches: 11. Germline V gives CDR1 SGHVS, CDR2 FQNEAQ. The CDR3 extends over 16 amino acids. The CDR3 sequence is CASSLRLAGREETQYF. CDR3 sequence (DNA): TGTGCCAGCAGCTTACGCCTGGCAGGGAGGGAGGAGACCCAGTACTTC.

The chain is built from TRBV28 and TRBJ1-5, with TRBD1 identical over 9 bases. The CDR3 sequence is 18 residues long. Germline V gene lookup returns CDR1 MDHEN and CDR2 SYDVKM. After removal of 5 bases from V and 0 bases from J, the junction contained 11 bases not matched to a gene. CDR3 loop: CASSLGTGKGYSNQPQHF. The CDR3 coding sequence is TGTGCCAGCAGTCTAGGGACAGGGAAGGGGTATAGCAATCAGCCCCAGCATTTT.

The chain is built from TRBV2 and TRBJ2-7; 9 nucleotides align to TRBD2. Trimming cost V 11 bases and J 5 bases; bases outside gene matches: 16. CDR1 is SNHLY, CDR2 FYNNEI, per germline. This CDR3 has 15 amino acids. CDR3 amino acids: CARRGGTSLSHEQYF. The DNA of the CDR3 is TGTGCCCGTCGAGGTGGGACTAGCCTTTCCCACGAGCAGTACTTC.

This chain uses TRBV21-1 with TRBJ1-4; the table's D call of TRBD1 was not tested on the DNA. TRBV21-1 constitutes a pseudogene. CDR3 length equals 15 residues. The CDR3 protein is CASSVTGTRNEKLFF. DNA for the CDR3: TGTGCCAGCAGCGTGACCGGGACACGGAATGAAAAACTGTTTTTT.

This clone has just one count. CDR3 sequence (DNA): TGCAGCGCCTATTCCTTATCGAACACTGAAGCTTTCTTT. It encodes CSAYSLSNTEAFF. The J gene is TRBJ1-1, the V gene TRBV29-1, with D unresolved. The germline V and J ends were trimmed by 7 bases and 1 base, with 13 bases remaining between them. From germline, CDR1 is SQVTM and CDR2 ANQGSEA. The CDR3 contains 13 residues.